The 4 T cell receptor beta chains below come from one sample, sequenced in a study of T cells after yellow fever vaccination. TCRdb re-called the 5' RACE reads through MiXCR, storing one row per CDR3 protein. This sample carries about 360,000 distinct CDR3 sequences, more than 5.5% of them seen once, and the ten largest clones take over 14%. The sample was PBMCs, taken 5 days after the yellow fever booster vaccination. The receptors derive from a man between 25 and 39 years old who received the YFV17D yellow fever vaccine.

The chain combines TRBV24-1 with TRBJ2-3; 8 nucleotides match TRBD1. The J segment lost 4 bases and the V segment lost 5 bases, leaving 10 bases of the junction unmatched. The CDR3 extends over 16 amino acids. The germline V gene encodes CDR1 KGHDR and CDR2 SFDVKD. CDR3 nucleotides: TGTGCCACCAGTGTGGGCTCTGACAGGGGAGCAGATACGCAGTATTTT. As protein: CATSVGSDRGADTQYF.

This clonotype was picked up many times. The chain is built from TRBV27 and TRBJ2-3; D tentatively reads TRBD1 or TRBD2 (6 bases each). V was clipped by 10 bases and J by 2 bases, with 22 bases between them. The CDR3 has 16 residues. The germline gives CDR1 MNHEY, CDR2 SMNVEV (reference sequence). The CDR3 protein is CATTKSPEGVTDTQYF. Written as DNA, the CDR3 is TGTGCCACCACCAAATCCCCGGAGGGGGTCACAGATACGCAGTATTTT.

V gene TRBV12-3 or TRBV12-4 combines with J gene TRBJ1-1, with unresolved D. The V gene lost 9 bases and the J gene lost 6 bases, with 14 bases spanning the gap. The CDR3 is 12 residues long. CDR3 protein: CASGGSSAEAFF. The CDR3 coding sequence is TGTGCCAGTGGAGGCTCCTCGGCTGAAGCTTTCTTT.

The J gene is TRBJ2-1, the V gene TRBV15; the match to TRBD2 covers 9 bases. Germline CDR1 LNHNV, CDR2 YYDKDF (reference sequence). With V trimmed by 1 base and J by 4 bases, 5 bases remained unmatched. This CDR3 has 16 residues. DNA for the CDR3: TGTGCCACCAGCAGAGGAACTAGCGGGCAATACAATGAGCAGTTCTTC. This codes for CATSRGTSGQYNEQFF.